A single sample is the source of the 5 T cell receptor beta chains below, sequenced in a study of blood T cell repertoires in COVID-19. Here immunoSEQ multiplex PCR was the method, and the copy in TCRdb shows in-frame clones only, minus some. The sample shows about 28,000 clones, 84% of them seen only once. What was sequenced was peripheral blood. Receptors originate from a man aged 65 to 85 with active COVID-19.

DNA of the CDR3: TGTGCCAGCAGTGACCGACAGGGTAATGAAAAACTGTTTTTT. This gives the protein CASSDRQGNEKLFF. The chain uses TRBV6-2 or TRBV6-3 and TRBJ1-4; 7 bases align to TRBD1. Germline V lookup: CDR1 MNHEY, CDR2 SVGEGT. With 5 bases clipped from V and 4 bases from J, the junction kept 4 bases outside the gene matches. The length of the CDR3 is 14 residues.

This clone was seen once. The chain combines TRBV11-3 with TRBJ2-7, with 8 bases fitting TRBD2. Germline CDR1 SGHNT, CDR2 YENEEA. The CDR3 consists of 15 residues. V gave up 1 base and J gave up 3 bases; unmatched junction bases: 5. The CDR3 here is CASSLGAGGLYEQYF. The CDR3 DNA sequence: TGTGCCAGCAGCTTAGGGGCGGGGGGCCTCTACGAGCAGTACTTC.

The chain uses TRBV6-2 or TRBV6-3 and TRBJ2-7; perhaps TRBD2 as D (6 bases). V was clipped by 5 bases and J by 6 bases, with 17 bases between them. This CDR3 comprises 14 residues. Germline V CDR1 and CDR2: MNHEY, SVGEGT. The CDR3 coding sequence is TGTGCCAGCAGTCTCCTAGCGCCGACCGCCGAGCAGTACTTC. Encoded protein: CASSLLAPTAEQYF.

This chain connects TRBV6-5 to TRBJ2-7; 8 bases are a match to TRBD1. This CDR3 has 15 amino acids. Germline loops: CDR1 MNHEY, CDR2 SVGAGI. J gave up 3 bases and V 6 bases, and 10 bases lay outside the gene matches. CDR3 sequence (DNA): TGTGCCAGCAGCCCCAGGGGGCGATTATACTACGAGCAGTACTTC. Residues: CASSPRGRLYYEQYF.

The chain combines TRBV20-1 with TRBJ2-7; tentatively, D is TRBD1 or TRBD2 (6 bases each). The V gene's germline CDR1 is DFQATT and CDR2 SNEGSKA (reference sequence). V was trimmed by 3 bases and J by 5 bases, leaving 20 bases between them. The CDR3 has 15 amino acids. The CDR3 spells CSASEGGRLGDEQYF. The CDR3 coding sequence is TGCAGTGCTAGTGAGGGGGGTCGACTAGGGGACGAGCAGTACTTC.